A selection of T cell receptor beta chains follows, all from one sample in a study of CD8 T cells in ankylosing spondylitis. Each CDR3 protein gets one entry after TCRdb re-called the 5' RACE reads with MiXCR. Of around 150,000 distinct CDR3 sequences listed, 5.5% to 7.5% are singletons. The material sequenced was blood, either unsorted or a sorted T cell fraction (not recorded which). These receptor sequences come from a female donor with ankylosing spondylitis or in good health (not recorded which). Both conserved end residues are part of each CDR3.

v_call,j_call,cdr3_aa
TRBV6-1,TRBJ1-1,CASSFTEMNTEAFF
TRBV27,TRBJ1-5,CASSLSRGNQPQHF
TRBV12-5,TRBJ2-1,CASGLLTSGNEQFF
TRBV4-2,TRBJ2-1,CASSQGIGGGGTYNEQFF
TRBV4-1,TRBJ1-1,CAVHSPTAGTEAFF
TRBV7-6,TRBJ1-4,CASSLPGSREKLFF
TRBV5-1,TRBJ2-7,CASSLAQGHNSYEQYF
TRBV19,TRBJ2-7,CASRVPGGGEQYF
TRBV5-1,TRBJ2-3,CASSVTSGVSNTQYF
TRBV20-1,TRBJ1-2,CSARPSGGRRGYTF
TRBV5-8,TRBJ1-5,CASSAGQAEGQPQHF
TRBV11-2,TRBJ2-7,CASSLVQEGDEQYF
TRBV5-1,TRBJ2-1,CASSLNGGGQDEQFF